The clone carrying this TCR beta chain has just a few counts. The antigen is unknown. Indicated time point: newly diagnosed GD, antithyroid drugs for less than 3 months. After RNA was extracted from PBMCs, the TCR library was made from it. Approximately 10-milliliter peripheral blood samples went into EDTA tubes. To make TCR beta libraries, researchers used iRepertoire HTBI primers and Arm-PCR of CDR3 regions. In TCRdb, the multiplex PCR reads were re-called with MiXCR into one record per CDR3 protein. The sample includes 370,000 or so distinct CDR3 sequences, around 15% of them seen just once. Trimming left V 0 bases short and J 5 bases short, with 13 bases between. This CDR3 spans 15 amino acids. Germline V gives CDR1 MGHRA, CDR2 YSYEKL. These data belong to a study of regulatory T cells in long-lasting Graves disease. Study results and caveats: Persistent Graves' patients showed less TCR diversity than newly diagnosed ones. A greater number of public clonotypes (over 2,500) was shared by persistent patients than by new patients (just over 950).

This sample also belongs to another study, concerning T cells in Graves' hyperthyroidism and ophthalmopathy. Turning to that study: Diagnosis rested on symptoms, serum thyroxine and TRAb, thyroid ultrasound, and orbital computed tomography.

The rearrangement uses TRBV4-1 and TRBJ2-5, with D perhaps being TRBD1 or TRBD2 (5 bases each). The source material was peripheral blood mononuclear cells (PBMCs), sampled at new diagnosis, from a patient treated with antithyroid drugs. The TCR was taken from a woman aged 18-29 years with Graves disease. The CDR3 region has the DNA TGCGCCAGCAGCCAAGATGCCGGATGGGGGGAGACCCAGTACTTC. The encoded protein is CASSQDAGWGETQYF.